These 10 T cell receptor beta chains were sequenced from one sample in a study of T cells after yellow fever vaccination. MiXCR, run by TCRdb on the 5' RACE reads, gives a single entry per CDR3 protein. The repertoire holds some 560,000 distinct CDR3 sequences, with about a sixth as singletons. The sample here was PBMCs, taken 5 days after the first yellow fever vaccination. These receptors all stem from a man younger than 30 who received the YFV17D yellow fever vaccine.

This clonotype was seen a handful of times. The chain combines TRBV9 with TRBJ2-3, with 9 bases aligning to TRBD1. Trimming took 0 bases from V and 6 from J; bases not matched to a gene: 8. CDR1 is SGDLS, CDR2 YYNGEE, per germline. This CDR3 contains 16 residues. The CDR3 here is CASSVATGGAMDTQYF. The CDR3 DNA reads TGTGCCAGCAGCGTAGCGACAGGGGGGGCAATGGATACGCAGTATTTT.

The chain employs TRBV24-1 and TRBJ1-1, with a weak D call TRBD1 (5 bases). The CDR3 length is 13 residues. V was cut by 2 bases and J by 7 bases, with 10 bases left in between. Germline V lookup: CDR1 KGHDR, CDR2 SFDVKD. CDR3 sequence (DNA): TGTGCCACCAGTGATTCGACAGCCAGTGAAGCTTTCTTT. It encodes CATSDSTASEAFF.

The chain links TRBV30 to TRBJ2-2; a weak D match, TRBD1 (6 bases). The CDR3 is made up of 13 amino acids. Germline values: CDR1 GTSNPN, CDR2 SVGIG (reference sequence). The ends were cut back, 5 bases at V and 6 bases at J, with 13 bases in the middle. This chain's CDR3 is CAWENRVPGELFF. CDR3 nucleotide sequence: TGTGCCTGGGAGAACAGGGTTCCCGGGGAGCTGTTTTTT.

This clonotype was seen repeatedly, ten times or more. The chain is built from TRBV7-3 and TRBJ2-1, with D possibly matching TRBD2 (5 bases). This CDR3 contains 17 residues. CDR1 and CDR2 (germline): SGHTA, FQGTGA. With 5 bases removed from V and 7 bases from J, the gap between germline ends came to 24 bases. The CDR3: CASSLSPLGFSGNEQFF. The CDR3 DNA is TGTGCCAGCAGCCTGTCCCCATTGGGCTTCTCGGGGAATGAGCAGTTCTTC.

The rearrangement joins TRBV14 to TRBJ2-3; possibly TRBD1 or TRBD2 for D (5 bases each). V lost 1 base and J 7 bases, leaving 9 bases between the germline ends. Looked up from germline, CDR1 is SGHDN and CDR2 is FVKESK. The CDR3 contains 13 residues. The CDR3 sequence is CASSQGDENTQYF. In DNA form, the CDR3 reads TGTGCCAGCAGCCAAGGGGACGAAAATACGCAGTATTTT.

The V call is TRBV7-9, the J call TRBJ1-1, with 7 bases identical to TRBD1. The CDR3 has 15 residues. V shed 2 bases, J shed 3 bases, and the junction held 6 bases outside the gene matches. Germline V gene lookup returns CDR1 SEHNR and CDR2 FQNEAQ (reference sequence). The DNA for the CDR3 is TGTGCCAGCAGCTTACTACAGGGGAGGGACACTGAAGCTTTCTTT. The encoded protein is CASSLLQGRDTEAFF.

The chain has TRBV12-3 or TRBV12-4 and TRBJ1-2; 7 positions match TRBD1. The CDR3 runs to 14 residues. V lost 10 bases and J lost 0; bases outside the gene matches: 8. In DNA, the CDR3 is TGTGCCATAACTAGACAGGGAGCTAACTATGGCTACACCTTC. The encoded protein is CAITRQGANYGYTF.

This clonotype was seen more than once but under ten times. The V gene is TRBV13, the J gene TRBJ2-3, with TRBD2 matching over 9 bases. The CDR3 has 15 residues. Germline V lookup: CDR1 PRHDT, CDR2 FYEKMQ (reference sequence). Trimming took 3 bases from V and 4 from J; bases not matched to a gene: 5. This CDR3 is CASSLRLAEADTQYF. CDR3 coding DNA: TGTGCCAGCAGCTTGCGACTAGCGGAGGCAGATACGCAGTATTTT.

The rearrangement uses TRBV7-6 and TRBJ2-2; unclear D gene. Germline V gene sequence: CDR1 SGHVS, CDR2 FNYEAQ. The CDR3 runs 13 residues. V lost 5 bases, J lost 4 bases, and 8 bases lay in between. CDR3 sequence (DNA): TGTGCCAGCAGCCTCCGACTCACCGGGGAGCTGTTTTTT. Its translation is CASSLRLTGELFF.

CDR3 region: CATSWRATSYNEQFF. DNA for the CDR3: TGTGCCACCAGTTGGAGGGCTACGTCCTACAATGAGCAGTTCTTC. The chain employs TRBV15 and TRBJ2-1; D possibly corresponds to TRBD2 (6 bases). The germline V gene has CDR1 LNHNV and CDR2 YYDKDF (reference sequence). This CDR3 spans 15 amino acids. The V and J ends lost 6 bases and 1 base respectively, with 13 bases between them. Using reference TRBV15 and TRBJ2-1 for the parts outside the CDR3, the full variable domain is DAMVIQNPRYQVTQFGKPVTLSCSQTLNHNVMYWYQQKSSQAPKLLFHYYDKDFNNEADTPDNFQSRRPNTSFCFLDIRSPGLGDTAMYLCATSWRATSYNEQFFGPGTRLTVL.